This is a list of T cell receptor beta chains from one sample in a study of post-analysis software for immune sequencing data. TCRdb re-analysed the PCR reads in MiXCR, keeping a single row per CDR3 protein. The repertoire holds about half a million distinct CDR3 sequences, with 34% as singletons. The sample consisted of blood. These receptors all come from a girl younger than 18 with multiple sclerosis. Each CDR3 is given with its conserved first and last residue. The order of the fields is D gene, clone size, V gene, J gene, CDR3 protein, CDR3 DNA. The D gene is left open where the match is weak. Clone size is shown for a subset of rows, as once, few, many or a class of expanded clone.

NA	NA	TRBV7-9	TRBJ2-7	CASSNRASYEQYF	TGTGCCAGCAGCAACAGGGCCTCCTACGAGCAGTACTTC
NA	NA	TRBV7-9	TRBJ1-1	CASSLDRGLDTEAFF	TGTGCCAGCAGCTTAGATAGAGGGCTGGACACTGAAGCTTTCTTT
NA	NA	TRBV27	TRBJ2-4	CASSSGRAKNIQYF	TGTGCCAGCAGTTCCGGCAGGGCCAAAAACATTCAGTACTTC
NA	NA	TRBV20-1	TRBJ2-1	CSASWAGPGSYNEQFF	TGCAGTGCTAGTTGGGCAGGCCCCGGCTCCTACAATGAGCAGTTCTTC
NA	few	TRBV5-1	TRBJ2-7	CASSLAGRGQYF	TGCGCCAGCAGCTTGGCCGGACGCGGGCAGTACTTC
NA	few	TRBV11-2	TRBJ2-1	CASSLGARVARNEQFF	TGTGCCAGCAGCTTAGGAGCTAGGGTCGCGAGGAATGAGCAGTTCTTC
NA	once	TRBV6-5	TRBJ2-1	CATGRDFYNEQFF	TGTGCCACAGGCCGGGACTTCTACAATGAGCAGTTCTTC
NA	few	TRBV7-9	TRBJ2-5	CASSFLQEMYQETQYF	TGTGCCAGCAGCTTTTTACAGGAGATGTACCAAGAGACCCAGTACTTC
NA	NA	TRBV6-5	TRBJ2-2	CASSYDTTNTGELFF	TGTGCCAGCAGTTACGACACCACGAACACCGGGGAGCTGTTTTTT
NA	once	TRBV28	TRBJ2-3	CASWTDTDTQYF	TGTGCCAGCTGGACAGACACAGATACGCAGTATTTT
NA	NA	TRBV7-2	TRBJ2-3	CASSFSRANTDTQYF	TGTGCCAGCAGCTTTTCGCGGGCAAACACAGATACGCAGTATTTT
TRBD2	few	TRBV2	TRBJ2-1	CASSGGLAGNHNEQFF	TGTGCCAGCAGTGGCGGACTAGCGGGGAATCACAATGAGCAGTTCTTC
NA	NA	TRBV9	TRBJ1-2	CASSVGHLAGRDGYTF	TGTGCCAGCAGCGTAGGCCACTTGGCCGGGAGGGATGGCTACACCTTC
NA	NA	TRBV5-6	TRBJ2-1	CASSLREGASSYNEQFF	TGTGCCAGCAGCTTGAGGGAGGGGGCAAGCTCCTACAATGAGCAGTTCTTC
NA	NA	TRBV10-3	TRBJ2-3	CAISESARGLTDTQYF	TGTGCCATCAGTGAGTCCGCGAGGGGACTCACAGATACGCAGTATTTT
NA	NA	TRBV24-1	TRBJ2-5	CATSVSGGGETQYF	TGTGCCACCAGTGTTAGTGGCGGGGGCGAGACCCAGTACTTC
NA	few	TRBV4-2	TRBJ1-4	CASSQDGREAEKLFF	TGTGCCAGCAGCCAAGATGGCAGGGAGGCTGAAAAACTGTTTTTT
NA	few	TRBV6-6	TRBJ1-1	CASRSTGLVTEAFF	TGTGCCAGCAGGTCTACAGGGCTGGTCACTGAAGCTTTCTTT
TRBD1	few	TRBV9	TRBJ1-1	CASSAGGTEAFF	TGTGCCAGCAGCGCAGGGGGGACTGAAGCTTTCTTT
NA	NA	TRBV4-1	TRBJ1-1	CASSQVGDPEAFF	TGCGCCAGCAGCCAAGTTGGGGACCCTGAAGCTTTCTTT
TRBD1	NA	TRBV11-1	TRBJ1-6	CASSLRPSALSTTGRFNSPLHF	TGTGCCAGCAGCCTACGACCCTCGGCCCTCTCTACGACAGGGCGATTTAATTCACCCCTCCACTTT
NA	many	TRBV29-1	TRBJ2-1	CSVVSNEQFF	TGCAGCGTTGTCAGCAATGAGCAGTTCTTC
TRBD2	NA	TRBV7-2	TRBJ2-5	CASSPGFSGETQYF	TGTGCCAGCAGCCCCGGGTTTAGCGGGGAGACCCAGTACTTC
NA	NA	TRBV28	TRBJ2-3	CASSSERLFPGTSHTQYF	TGTGCCAGCAGTTCGGAACGCCTTTTCCCCGGAACCTCTCATACGCAGTATTTT
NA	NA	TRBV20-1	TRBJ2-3	CSAEKNDTQYF	TGCAGTGCTGAAAAGAACGATACGCAGTATTTT
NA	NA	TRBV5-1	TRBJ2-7	CASSSLLTAAPEQYF	TGCGCCAGCAGCTCACTCCTGACAGCCGCCCCCGAGCAGTACTTC
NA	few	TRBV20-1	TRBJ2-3	CSARGRQFTDTQYF	TGCAGTGCTCGGGGTCGGCAGTTCACAGATACGCAGTATTTT
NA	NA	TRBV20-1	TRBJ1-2	CSASRQDYGYTF	TGCAGTGCTTCCCGGCAGGACTATGGCTACACCTTC
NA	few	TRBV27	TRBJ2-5	CASSLKGVWEETQYF	TGTGCCAGCAGTTTAAAGGGTGTATGGGAAGAGACCCAGTACTTC
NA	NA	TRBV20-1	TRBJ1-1	CSARTGDNAYTEAFF	TGCAGTGCTAGAACCGGGGATAATGCCTACACTGAAGCTTTCTTT
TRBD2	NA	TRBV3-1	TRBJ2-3	CASSQGLAGIDTQYF	TGTGCCAGCAGCCAGGGACTAGCGGGGATAGATACGCAGTATTTT
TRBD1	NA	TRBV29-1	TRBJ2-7	CSVWDSLYEQYF	TGCAGCGTTTGGGACAGCCTCTACGAGCAGTACTTC
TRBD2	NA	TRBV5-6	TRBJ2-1	CASSTLLAGNYNEQFF	TGTGCCAGCAGCACCCTACTAGCGGGGAACTACAATGAGCAGTTCTTC
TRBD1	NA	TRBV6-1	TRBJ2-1	CASSLIQGYEQFF	TGTGCCAGCAGTCTTATACAGGGGTACGAGCAGTTCTTC
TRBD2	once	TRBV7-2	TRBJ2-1	CASSTGTSRTEQFF	TGTGCCAGCAGTACCGGGACTAGTCGGACTGAGCAGTTCTTC
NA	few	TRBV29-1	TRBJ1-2	CSATGDRSANYGYTF	TGCAGCGCGACAGGCGACAGGTCGGCTAACTATGGCTACACCTTC
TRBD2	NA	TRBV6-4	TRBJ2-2	CASSRAGDQNAGELFF	TGTGCCAGCAGTAGAGCGGGGGACCAAAACGCCGGGGAGCTGTTTTTT
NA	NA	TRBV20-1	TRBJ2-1	CSATKTRDARSYNEQFF	TGCAGTGCTACCAAAACGAGGGACGCACGCTCCTACAATGAGCAGTTCTTC
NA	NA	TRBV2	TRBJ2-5	CASSEEAGQETQYF	TGTGCCAGCAGTGAAGAGGCGGGCCAAGAGACCCAGTACTTC
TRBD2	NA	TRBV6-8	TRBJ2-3	CTSSSRLAGGRFHTDTQYF	TGTACCAGCAGTTCGCGACTAGCGGGGGGCCGATTCCACACAGATACGCAGTATTTT
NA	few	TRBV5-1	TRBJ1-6	CASSLTGLSPLHF	TGCGCCAGCAGCCTGACAGGTCTTTCACCCCTCCACTTT
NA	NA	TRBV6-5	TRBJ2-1	CASSRDGGYNEQFF	TGTGCCAGCAGCCGGGACGGGGGTTACAATGAGCAGTTCTTC
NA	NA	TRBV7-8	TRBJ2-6	CASTSHRSGANVLTF	TGTGCCAGCACTAGTCACCGGTCTGGGGCCAACGTCCTGACTTTC
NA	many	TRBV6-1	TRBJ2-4	CASRPRVGGGRRAKNIQYF	TGTGCCAGCAGACCTAGGGTCGGAGGGGGGAGGAGGGCCAAAAACATTCAGTACTTC
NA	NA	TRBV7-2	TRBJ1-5	CASSLGIHEVSLRPQHF	TGTGCCAGCAGCCTAGGAATACACGAAGTAAGCCTTCGGCCCCAGCATTTT
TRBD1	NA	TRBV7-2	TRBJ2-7	CASSEPTGGPSLYEQYF	TGTGCCAGCAGCGAACCAACAGGGGGTCCAAGCTTGTACGAGCAGTACTTC
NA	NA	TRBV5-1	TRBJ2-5	CASSLQPTREETQYF	TGCGCCAGCAGCTTACAGCCTACCCGGGAAGAGACCCAGTACTTC
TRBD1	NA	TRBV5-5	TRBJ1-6	CASSPDRGVVGDSPLHF	TGTGCCAGCAGCCCGGACAGGGGAGTAGTCGGGGATTCACCCCTCCACTTT
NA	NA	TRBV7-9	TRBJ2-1	CASSPTRGGQFF	TGTGCCAGCAGCCCAACAAGGGGGGGCCAGTTCTTC
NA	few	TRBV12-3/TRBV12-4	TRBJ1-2	CASSLALGRNYGYTF	TGTGCCAGCAGTTTAGCGCTAGGGCGAAACTATGGCTACACCTTC
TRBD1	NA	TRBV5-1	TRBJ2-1	CASKGGLLGEQFF	TGCGCCAGCAAAGGGGGCCTCCTCGGTGAGCAGTTCTTC
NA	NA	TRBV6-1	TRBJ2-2	CASSDTGELFF	TGTGCCAGCAGTGATACCGGGGAGCTGTTTTTT
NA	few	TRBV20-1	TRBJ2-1	CSAREYYSEEQFF	TGCAGTGCTAGAGAATACTACTCCGAGGAGCAGTTCTTC
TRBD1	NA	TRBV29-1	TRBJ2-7	CSVATRTGSYEQYF	TGCAGCGTTGCGACCCGGACAGGATCCTACGAGCAGTACTTC
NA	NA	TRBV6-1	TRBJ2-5	CASTLGFLPGEETQYF	TGTGCCAGCACCCTCGGGTTCCTCCCGGGGGAAGAGACCCAGTACTTC
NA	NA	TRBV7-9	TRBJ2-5	CASSFNAHQETQYF	TGTGCCAGCAGCTTTAATGCCCACCAAGAGACCCAGTACTTC
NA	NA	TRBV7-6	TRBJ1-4	CASSPPLNEKLFF	TGTGCCAGCAGCCCCCCCTTAAATGAAAAACTGTTTTTT